This TCR beta chain was observed in a study of blood T cell repertoires in COVID-19. Sequenced by immunoSEQ multiplex PCR; TCRdb stores in-frame clones only, minus some. This table has around 160,000 clones, 85% to 90% appearing once. V trimming: 1 base; J trimming: 7 bases; junction bases outside the gene matches: 3. The CDR3 runs to 13 residues. Germline V lookup: CDR1 GTSNPN, CDR2 SVGIG (reference sequence). Material for sequencing was peripheral blood. The source is a woman aged 70-85 years with COVID-19, enrolled during active disease. V usage is TRBV30 and J usage is TRBJ1-2; 10 positions agree with TRBD1. The CDR3 nucleotides read TGTGCCTGGAGTGCGACAGGGGGCACTGGCTACACCTTC. This encodes CAWSATGGTGYTF.